This T cell receptor (beta chain) derives from a study of shared clonotypes between healthy human individuals (dated by TCRdb to the early 2020s). Concerning the study at large: The cohort comprised two women and three men aged 18 to 49 years. Leukapheresis yielded between about 0.94 and 9 billion PBMCs per donor. To estimate repertoire size and how much clonotypes are shared between individuals, the study performed deep sequencing of blood TCR repertoires from roughly five healthy adults. To increase sequencing depth and limit assay-specific biases, different laboratories used diverse techniques to prepare libraries and sequence TCR repertoires.

Cut back by 5 bases and 2 bases, the V and J ends lie 12 bases apart. CDR1 and CDR2 (GTSNPN, SVGIG) derive from the germline V gene (reference sequence). The CDR3, from cysteine to phenylalanine, totals 13 residues. Here the CDR3 DNA is all that survives: 39 bases in frame from base 1. TCR CDR3 regions were amplified from genomic DNA by multiplex PCR using the deep immunoSEQ assay. Extracted genomic DNA from each cell subset was spread evenly across all wells of several immunoSEQ 96-well plates, with each plate serving as a replicate. For unsorted PBMC, around 310 ng of genomic DNA, equivalent to roughly 30,000 T cell genomes, went into each replicate PCR. Ten immunoSEQ deep assay plates were used to sequence the unsorted PBMC genomic DNA. Purified libraries were measured with a Qubit 3.0 fluorometer, size-checked on a Bioanalyzer 2100, and measured again with the KAPA Library Quantification kit. Every immunoSEQ 96-well plate was sequenced on a separate single-read 150-cycle Illumina NextSeq 550 flow cell. For the original study's pipeline: The immunoSEQ output contained only junctional sequences without quality scores, so filtering could not match that applied to full-length reads. Sequences were annotated with PyIR, a Python wrapper for IgBLAST v1.9, and V/J genes and CDR3 were assigned using IMGT germline references. Any read was removed if the V/J assignment was weak (E-value above 1e-6), the CDR3 was missing, or the read contained stop codons, out-of-frame junctions, or ambiguous translated residues. V3J clonotypes were defined as sequences sharing the same inferred V gene, J gene, and CDR3 amino acid sequence. The percentage overlap between two repertoires was calculated by dividing the number of shared unique clonotypes by the size of the smaller repertoire. Repertoire richness was assessed with RTK rarefaction, the Chao1 estimator, and Recon v2.1 estimates of unobserved clonotypes. The immuneACCESS repertoire file appears here via TCRdb, limited to in-frame rearrangements. These files lack a portion of the clones; in checked studies, under half of the deficit traces to unresolved V genes, and the cause of the others is not known. Clone size and the V and J calls come from that table; the DNA yielded D and trimming. This sample has some 480,000 clones in its table, and around 80% of those were observed once. The ten largest clones represent over 9.5% of the sample.

Broad study findings and their caveats: The small number of donors limited the genetic and exposure-history diversity represented. Only blood was sampled, and tissue TCR repertoires likely differ from those in blood. Based on pairwise subsampling, the degree of clonotype sharing among donors was expected to be affected by sequencing depth.

Healthy HIV-negative adults with no recently reported acute infections or vaccinations were included as donors. All donors were Caucasian adults living in Nashville, Tennessee, USA. For unsorted samples, about 90 million PBMCs were counted and genomic DNA was extracted with the QIAamp DNA Blood Mini kit. Blood was obtained by leukapheresis, after which PBMCs were separated by Ficoll-Histopaque density gradient centrifugation and cryopreserved in liquid nitrogen vapor phase. As regards this clone: The target of this receptor is not known. No much larger clone exists at a distance of one base, and base qualities are not known. Other DNA sequences within the sample encode an identical CDR3.

The sample comprised PBMCs. The sequence was obtained from a woman in her forties in good health. Some clones in this sample may be carry-over from other donors' samples. The V gene is TRBV30 and the J gene is TRBJ2-5, with the D call tentatively TRBD1 or TRBD2, each fitting 5 bases. Read as DNA, the sequence is TGTGCCTGGGGGAGAGGGGTTCAAGAGACCCAGTACTTC. This codes for CAWGRGVQETQYF.